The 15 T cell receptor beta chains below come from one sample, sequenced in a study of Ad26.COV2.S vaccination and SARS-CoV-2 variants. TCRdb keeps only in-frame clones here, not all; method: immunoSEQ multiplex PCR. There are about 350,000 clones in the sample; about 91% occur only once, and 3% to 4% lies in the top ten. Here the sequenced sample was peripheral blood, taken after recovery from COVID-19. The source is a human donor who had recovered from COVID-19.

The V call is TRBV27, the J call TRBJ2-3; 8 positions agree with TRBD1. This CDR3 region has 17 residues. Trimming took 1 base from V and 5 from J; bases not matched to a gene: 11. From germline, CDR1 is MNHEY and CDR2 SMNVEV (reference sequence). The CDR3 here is CASSLFGQGALGDTQYF. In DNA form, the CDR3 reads TGTGCCAGCAGTTTATTTGGTCAGGGGGCACTCGGAGATACGCAGTATTTT.

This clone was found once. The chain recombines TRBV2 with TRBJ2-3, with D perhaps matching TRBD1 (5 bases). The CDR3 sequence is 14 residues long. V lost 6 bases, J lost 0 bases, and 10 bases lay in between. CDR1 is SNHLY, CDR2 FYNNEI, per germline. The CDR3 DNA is TGTGCCAGCAGGAGGACACCAAGCACAGATACGCAGTATTTT. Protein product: CASRRTPSTDTQYF.

CDR3 sequence: CASSFDSNQPQHF. CDR3 DNA sequence: TGTGCCAGCAGTTTCGACAGCAATCAGCCCCAGCATTTT. The V and J genes are TRBV27 and TRBJ1-5; no firm D call. The germline V gene encodes CDR1 MNHEY and CDR2 SMNVEV (reference sequence). CDR3 size: 13 residues. Trimming pared 3 bases from V and 1 base from J, leaving 4 bases between.

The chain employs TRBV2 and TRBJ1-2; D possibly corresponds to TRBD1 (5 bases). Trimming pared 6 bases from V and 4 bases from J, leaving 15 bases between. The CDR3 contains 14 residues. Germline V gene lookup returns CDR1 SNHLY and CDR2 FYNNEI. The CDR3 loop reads CASSDPGRLYGYTF. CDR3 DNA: TGTGCCAGCAGCGATCCGGGACGACTCTATGGCTACACCTTC.

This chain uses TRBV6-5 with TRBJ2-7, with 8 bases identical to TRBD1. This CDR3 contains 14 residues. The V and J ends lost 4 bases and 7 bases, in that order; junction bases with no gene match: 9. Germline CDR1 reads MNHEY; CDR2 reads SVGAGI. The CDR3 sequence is CASSFQGAMSEQYF. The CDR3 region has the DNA TGTGCCAGCAGTTTCCAGGGGGCGATGTCTGAGCAGTACTTC.

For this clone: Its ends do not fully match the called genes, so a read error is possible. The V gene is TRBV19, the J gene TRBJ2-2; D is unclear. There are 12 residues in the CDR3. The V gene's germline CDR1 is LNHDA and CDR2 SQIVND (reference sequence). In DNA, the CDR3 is TGTGCCAGTAGTAACCCCCTTAGGGAACTGTTTTTT. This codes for CASSNPLRELFF.

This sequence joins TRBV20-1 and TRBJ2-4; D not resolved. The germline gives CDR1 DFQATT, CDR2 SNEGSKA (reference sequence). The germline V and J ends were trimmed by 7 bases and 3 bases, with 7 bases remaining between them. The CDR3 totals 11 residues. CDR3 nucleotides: TGCAGTGGGATCGTCAAAAACATTCAGTACTTC. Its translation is CSGIVKNIQYF.

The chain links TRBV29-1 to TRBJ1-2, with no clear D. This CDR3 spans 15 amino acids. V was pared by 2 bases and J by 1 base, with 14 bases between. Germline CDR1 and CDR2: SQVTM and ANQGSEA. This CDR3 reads CSVEYAGESNYGYTF. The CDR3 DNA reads TGCAGCGTTGAATACGCCGGGGAGAGTAACTATGGCTACACCTTC.

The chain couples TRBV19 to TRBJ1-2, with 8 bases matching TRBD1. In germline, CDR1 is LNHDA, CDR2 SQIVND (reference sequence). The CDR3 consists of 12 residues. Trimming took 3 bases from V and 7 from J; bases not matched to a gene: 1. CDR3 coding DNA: TGTGCCAGTAGTATCGGGACAGGTGGCTACACCTTC. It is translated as CASSIGTGGYTF.

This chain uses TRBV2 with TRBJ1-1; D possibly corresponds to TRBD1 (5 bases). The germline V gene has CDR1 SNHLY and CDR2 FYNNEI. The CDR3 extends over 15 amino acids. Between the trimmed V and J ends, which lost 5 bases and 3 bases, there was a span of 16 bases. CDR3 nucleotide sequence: TGTGCCAGCAGTTGGCAGGGCTCCCGGGACACTGAAGCTTTCTTT. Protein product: CASSWQGSRDTEAFF.

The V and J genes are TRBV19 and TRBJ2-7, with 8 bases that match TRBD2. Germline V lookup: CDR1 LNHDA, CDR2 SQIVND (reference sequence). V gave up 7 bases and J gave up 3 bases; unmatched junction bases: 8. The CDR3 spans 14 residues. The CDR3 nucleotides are TGTGCCAGTAAGGAAAGCGGGGGACACTACGAGCAGTACTTC. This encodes CASKESGGHYEQYF.

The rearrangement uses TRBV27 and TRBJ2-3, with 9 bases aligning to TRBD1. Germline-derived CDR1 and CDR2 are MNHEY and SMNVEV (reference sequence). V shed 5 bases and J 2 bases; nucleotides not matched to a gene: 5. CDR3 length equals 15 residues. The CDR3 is CASSPRDRVTDTQYF. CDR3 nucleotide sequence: TGTGCCAGCAGTCCCCGGGACAGGGTCACAGATACGCAGTATTTT.

CDR3 sequence (DNA): TGTGCCAGCAGCCCCTGGGGGCAAGCGGGATCACCCCTCCACTTT. It is translated as CASSPWGQAGSPLHF. This sequence joins TRBV5-6 and TRBJ1-6; weak D call: TRBD1 (6 bases). CDR3 size: 15 residues. V shed 4 bases and J shed 10 bases, with 18 bases lying between them. Germline V lookup: CDR1 SGHDT, CDR2 YYEEEE.

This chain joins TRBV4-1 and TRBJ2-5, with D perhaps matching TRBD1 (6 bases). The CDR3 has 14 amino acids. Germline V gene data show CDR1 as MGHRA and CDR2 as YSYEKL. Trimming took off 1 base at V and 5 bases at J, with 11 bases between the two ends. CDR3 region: CASSQGPGEETQYF. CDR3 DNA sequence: TGCGCCAGCAGCCAAGGTCCAGGGGAGGAGACCCAGTACTTC.

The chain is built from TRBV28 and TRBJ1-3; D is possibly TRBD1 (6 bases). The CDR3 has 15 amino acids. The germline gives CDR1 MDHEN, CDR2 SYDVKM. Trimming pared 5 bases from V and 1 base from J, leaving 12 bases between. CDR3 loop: CASSLTGISGNTIYF. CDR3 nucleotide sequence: TGTGCCAGCAGTCTCACAGGGATATCTGGAAACACCATATATTTT.